This T cell receptor beta chain was identified during a study of T cells in Graves' hyperthyroidism and ophthalmopathy. Findings of the study overall: The majority of expanded thyroid clonotypes above 0.001 also appeared in blood.

Diagnosing involved the use of clinical symptoms, serum thyroxine and TRAb, thyroid ultrasound and orbital computed tomography. V was shortened by 2 bases and J by 1 base, with 8 bases between the two germline ends. The CDR3 is made up of 14 amino acids. Germline V CDR1 and CDR2: MNHEY, SVGEGT. RNA transcripts yielded amplified TCR beta CDR3 regions. A first-round RT-PCR of the TCR CDR3 used the HTBI primer set. TCRdb called the multiplex PCR reads again in MiXCR, with one record for every CDR3 protein. Of hundreds of thousands of distinct CDR3 sequences in the sample, roughly 16% were seen once. Remarks on this clonotype: The antigen remains unidentified.

Material: blood. This TCR was sampled from a woman aged 35 to 49 with Graves' ophthalmopathy. The chain has TRBV6-2 or TRBV6-3 and TRBJ1-1; D unclear. The CDR3 DNA reads as TGTGCCAGCAGTTACAAGCGGGGGAACACTGAAGCTTTCTTT. Amino acid sequence: CASSYKRGNTEAFF.